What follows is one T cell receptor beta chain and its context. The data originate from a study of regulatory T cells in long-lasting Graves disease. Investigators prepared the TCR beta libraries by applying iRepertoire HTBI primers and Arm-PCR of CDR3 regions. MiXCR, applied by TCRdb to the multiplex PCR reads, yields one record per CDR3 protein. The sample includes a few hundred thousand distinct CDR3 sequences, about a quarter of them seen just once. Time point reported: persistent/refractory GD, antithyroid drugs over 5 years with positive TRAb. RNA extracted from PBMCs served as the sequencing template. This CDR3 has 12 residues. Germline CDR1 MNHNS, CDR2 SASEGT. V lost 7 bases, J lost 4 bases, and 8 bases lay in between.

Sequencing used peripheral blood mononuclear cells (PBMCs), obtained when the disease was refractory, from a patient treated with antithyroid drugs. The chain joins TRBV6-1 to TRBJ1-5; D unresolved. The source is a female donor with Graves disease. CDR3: CASTRPNQPQHF. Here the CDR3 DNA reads TGTGCCAGCACCCGGCCAAATCAGCCCCAGCATTTT.